The entry below describes one T cell receptor beta chain. This sample is part of a study of cytomegalovirus exposure and HLA in healthy donors. The PCR was carried out with 60 Vbeta primers and 13 Jbeta primers. Data came from immunoSEQ multiplex PCR; TCRdb stores just in-frame clones and leaves some out. The data contain about 200,000 clones, around 83% of them seen just once; the ten biggest clones take up 5.5% to 7%. This clonotype was sampled from a woman in her forties or fifties in good health and CMV-seropositive. What was sequenced was PBMCs.

CDR3 amino acids: CAWRARLEGYTF. CDR3 coding DNA: TGTGCCTGGAGAGCACGTCTCGAGGGCTACACCTTC. This chain uses TRBV30 with TRBJ1-2; unclear D gene. Germline assignment: CDR1 GTSNPN and CDR2 SVGIG (reference sequence). CDR3 length equals 12 residues. Deletions cut 3 bases from V and 8 bases from J, with 13 bases between.